The TCR beta chain under discussion was sequenced for a study of beta chain features in type 1 diabetes. Study-wide results and limits: Moderate yet significant TCRB CDR3 shortening was seen in Type 1 diabetes patients in all four CD4+ subsets.

The sample holds a few counts of this clone. The antigen is not known. Since all of the isolated RNA was reverse transcribed, expressed TCRB transcripts were what got sequenced. The assay was immunoSEQ multiplex PCR, and TCRdb's table has in-frame clones only and misses some. This repertoire shows 600,000 to 700,000 clones, roughly 12% found once; its top ten account for roughly 0.12%. The CDR3 extends over 16 amino acids. CDR1 and CDR2 (germline): SGHNT, YYREEE (reference sequence). The ends were cut back, 4 bases at V and 0 bases at J, with 15 bases in the middle. The chain joins TRBV5-4 to TRBJ2-3; D uncertain. The receptor was derived from a man aged 25 to 45 with type 1 diabetes. Sequenced sample: naive CD4+ T cells from blood. The CDR3 is CASSMSSDLSTDTQYF. The CDR3 nucleotides are TGTGCCAGCAGCATGAGTTCGGACCTTAGCACAGATACGCAGTATTTT.